This T cell receptor beta chain was documented in a study of blood T cell repertoires in COVID-19. About the research overall: The United States, Italy and Spain were the sources of the acute and convalescent COVID-19 samples. Nucleic acid was either cDNA or gDNA, and it came from T cells, B-cell-depleted T cells, or PBMCs.

Germline V gene sequence: CDR1 SEHNR, CDR2 FQNEAQ (reference sequence). The CDR3 sequence is 16 residues long. V was shortened by 1 base and J by 2 bases, with 12 bases between the two germline ends. This study enrolled people aged roughly 18 to 89 from about two dozen US geographic areas. The assay was immunoSEQ multiplex PCR, and TCRdb's table has in-frame clones only and misses some. Of some 240,000 clones listed, approximately 86% were seen once; the top ten hold roughly 3.5%. This sequence originates from a woman between 40 and 50 years old with acute COVID-19. V usage is TRBV7-9 and J usage is TRBJ2-1, with D tentatively TRBD2 (7 bases). Sequencing was done on a sample of PBMCs or T cells enriched from blood (not recorded which). The CDR3: CASSLERGGAYNEQFF. CDR3 in DNA: TGTGCCAGCAGCTTAGAGAGAGGGGGGGCCTACAATGAGCAGTTCTTC.